The entry that follows covers one T cell receptor (beta chain) sequence. This entry comes from a study of technical replicates of blood from a few donors. The CDR3 is 14 residues long. Germline V gene data show CDR1 as SGHDT and CDR2 as YYEEEE. Trimming took 3 bases from V and 3 from J, leaving 13 bases between them. Sequencing was performed with immunoSEQ multiplex PCR; in TCRdb, only in-frame clones are kept and a portion is missing. The sample has 80,000 or so clones; roughly 94% are singletons. This receptor was identified in a human donor in good health. The rearrangement joins TRBV5-6 to TRBJ2-7; TRBD1 might be the D (6 bases). The material sequenced was T cells isolated from PBMCs. The CDR3 DNA is TGTGCCAGCAGCTCCAGGGGCAGATACTACGAGCAGTACTTC. Its translation: CASSSRGRYYEQYF.